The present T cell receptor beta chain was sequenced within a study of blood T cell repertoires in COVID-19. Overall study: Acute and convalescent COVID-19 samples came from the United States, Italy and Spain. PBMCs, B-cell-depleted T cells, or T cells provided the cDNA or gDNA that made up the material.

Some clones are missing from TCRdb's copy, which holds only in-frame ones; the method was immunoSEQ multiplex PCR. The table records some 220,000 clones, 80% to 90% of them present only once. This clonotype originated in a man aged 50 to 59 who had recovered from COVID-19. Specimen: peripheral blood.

As DNA, the CDR3 is TGCGCCAGCAGCCCCGGGACAGCATACGAGCAGTACTTC. This encodes CASSPGTAYEQYF. This chain joins TRBV5-1 and TRBJ2-7, with TRBD1 matching 7 bases. The germline gives CDR1 SGHRS, CDR2 YFSETQ. V was clipped by 4 bases and J by 4 bases; unmatched bases: 5. CDR3 length: 13 amino acids.